These T cell receptor beta chains were read from a single sample in a study of siplizumab effects on memory and regulatory T cells. These receptors have no known antigen. Clones were read by immunoSEQ multiplex PCR, and TCRdb kept only the in-frame ones, dropping some. The data hold 3,500 or so clones, with around 50% observed a single time. Specimen: CFSE-low (dividing) CD4+ T cells sorted from an allogeneic mixed lymphocyte reaction. All receptors come from a human donor in good health; the cells came from an allogeneic mixed lymphocyte reaction. CDR3s include the opening cysteine and the closing phenylalanine or tryptophan. A D gene is named only where the DNA matches it firmly. Clone size, where shown, is once, few, many, or a class for clones that have expanded.

TRBV7-2	TRBJ1-6	-	-	CASSLERVMHSPLHF	TGTGCCAGCAGCTTAGAGCGGGTTATGCATTCACCCCTCCACTTT
TRBV30	TRBJ1-6	few	-	CAYGPRGSPLHF	TGTGCCTACGGACCGAGGGGTTCACCCCTCCACTTT
TRBV5-1	TRBJ2-3	-	-	CASSPRGSRVTQYF	TGCGCCAGCAGCCCTCGGGGGAGCAGGGTGACGCAGTATTTT
TRBV7-3	TRBJ2-2	-	-	CASSLTPGTGELFF	TGTGCCAGCAGCTTAACCCCGGGTACCGGGGAGCTGTTTTTT
TRBV7-3	TRBJ2-7	-	TRBD2	CASSIAGGKGEQYF	TGTGCCAGCAGCATAGCGGGAGGGAAGGGCGAGCAGTACTTC
TRBV18	TRBJ1-1	-	-	CASTRNSNTEAFF	TGTGCCAGCACAAGGAACAGTAACACTGAAGCTTTCTTT
TRBV30	TRBJ1-1	-	-	CAWSIRRGARTEAFF	TGTGCCTGGAGCATCAGGAGGGGCGCCAGGACTGAAGCTTTCTTT
TRBV6-6	TRBJ2-7	-	-	CATKAAGLYEQYF	TGTGCCACCAAGGCAGCGGGCCTCTACGAGCAGTACTTC
TRBV2	TRBJ2-1	-	-	CASSELPGEYKFF	TGTGCCAGCAGTGAGCTCCCGGGAGAGTACAAGTTCTTC
TRBV7-9	TRBJ1-2	-	-	CASSILLDSNYGYTF	TGTGCCAGCAGCATCCTCCTGGACAGCAACTATGGCTACACCTTC
TRBV11-3	TRBJ2-5	-	-	CASSLRASRYQETQYF	TGTGCCAGCAGCTTACGGGCTAGCCGGTACCAAGAGACCCAGTACTTC
TRBV18	TRBJ2-3	-	-	CASSRAVGDTQYF	TGTGCCAGCTCACGAGCAGTTGGGGATACGCAGTATTTT
TRBV7-2	TRBJ2-2	once	TRBD2	CASSHYRPGLARTGELFF	TGTGCCAGCAGCCACTACCGCCCGGGACTAGCGAGAACCGGGGAGCTGTTTTTT
TRBV7-8	TRBJ2-2	-	TRBD1	CATSGQGSGELFF	TGTGCCACCTCGGGACAGGGTTCCGGGGAGCTGTTTTTT
TRBV5-4	TRBJ2-1	-	TRBD2	CASSRPGLGFSEQFF	TGTGCCAGCAGCCGACCGGGACTAGGTTTCAGTGAGCAGTTCTTC
TRBV10-3	TRBJ2-7	few	TRBD1	CAISDRGSHEQYF	TGTGCCATCTCGGACAGGGGTTCCCACGAGCAGTACTTC
TRBV18	TRBJ2-7	few	-	CASSPTPSYEQYF	TGTGCCAGCTCACCAACGCCATCTTACGAGCAGTACTTC
TRBV6-4	TRBJ2-3	-	TRBD2	CASSDGLAGDTQYF	TGTGCCAGCAGTGACGGACTAGCGGGAGATACGCAGTATTTT
TRBV6-1	TRBJ1-1	-	-	CASRATGSNTEAFF	TGTGCCAGCAGGGCTACAGGGTCGAACACTGAAGCTTTCTTT
TRBV10-3	TRBJ2-3	once	-	CAISGESDTQYF	TGTGCCATCAGTGGGGAATCAGATACGCAGTATTTT
TRBV20-1	TRBJ2-7	-	-	CSAMRDEQYF	TGCAGTGCTATGCGGGACGAGCAGTACTTC
TRBV18	TRBJ1-5	few	-	CASSPFENQPQHF	TGTGCCAGCTCTCCCTTCGAGAATCAGCCCCAGCATTTT